This T cell receptor beta chain was retrieved from a study of PD-1 blockade in classical Hodgkin lymphoma. Sequenced by immunoSEQ multiplex PCR; TCRdb stores in-frame clones only, minus some. The profile shows around 26,000 clones, roughly three quarters of them singletons. Each of the patients experienced relapse following autologous stem cell transplantation, and their brentuximab vedotin exposure differed. A remark on this clone: What it binds is unknown.

This CDR3 contains 15 residues. Per germline, CDR1 LNHDA and CDR2 SQIVND (reference sequence). V was shortened by 3 bases and J by 0 bases, with 12 bases between the two germline ends. Overall study findings and caveats: Patients excluded were those beginning nivolumab under 1 year after ASCT. Whoever responded completely had baseline diversity much like that seen in newly diagnosed patients. Still unresolved is the cause of the repertoire differences, which may be disease activity or prior therapy. Healthy donors reportedly exceeded newly diagnosed patients in baseline TCR diversity.

The TCR comes from a human donor with classical Hodgkin lymphoma. The sample in question was peripheral blood mononuclear cells (PBMCs), obtained at baseline. The chain joins TRBV19 to TRBJ2-7; weak D call: TRBD1 (5 bases). In DNA form, the CDR3 reads TGTGCCAGTAGTATCGGGCAGGGCTTCTCCTACGAGCAGTACTTC. The encoded protein is CASSIGQGFSYEQYF. The whole variable domain, filled in from reference TRBV19 and TRBJ2-7, reads DGGITQSPKYLFRKEGQNVTLSCEQNLNHDAMYWYRQDPGQGLRLIYYSQIVNDFQKGDIAEGYSVSREKKESFPLTVTSAQKNPTAFYLCASSIGQGFSYEQYFGPGTRLTVT.